Listed below are T cell receptor beta chains from one sample, sequenced in a study of naive and memory T cell subsets. TCRdb analysed the UMI-ligation and nested PCR reads with MiXCR anew, one entry per CDR3 protein. The table lists 130,000 to 150,000 distinct CDR3 sequences, around 15% of them singletons. Sequencing was performed on naive CD4+ T cells from blood. Every receptor here comes from a human donor in good health. CDR3s include the opening cysteine and the closing phenylalanine or tryptophan. A D gene is named only where the DNA matches it firmly. The size field is filled for only some rows; it gives once, few, many or a size class.

TRBJ2-3	.	TRBV6-1	many	CASSLGLAHTDTQYF	TGTGCCAGCAGCTTGGGGCTAGCGCACACAGATACGCAGTATTTT
TRBJ2-5	.	TRBV4-1	.	CASSQVPQETQYF	TGCGCCAGCAGCCAAGTACCACAAGAGACCCAGTACTTC
TRBJ2-7	.	TRBV18	many	CASSPNDREQYF	TGTGCCAGCTCACCTAACGACCGAGAGCAGTACTTC
TRBJ1-1	.	TRBV30	.	CAWNRVNTEAFF	TGTGCCTGGAATCGGGTGAACACTGAAGCTTTCTTT
TRBJ2-1	TRBD2	TRBV7-2	.	CASSRAGVPYNEQFF	TGTGCCAGCAGCCGGGCGGGAGTTCCCTACAATGAGCAGTTCTTC
TRBJ2-7	.	TRBV7-9	.	CASSFSGLRLYEQYF	TGTGCCAGCAGTTTCTCGGGACTCCGCCTCTACGAGCAGTACTTC
TRBJ2-1	TRBD2	TRBV2	.	CASSGTSGGQNEQFF	TGTGCCAGCAGCGGGACTAGTGGAGGGCAGAATGAGCAGTTCTTC
TRBJ2-1	TRBD2	TRBV4-1	few	CASSHPPGGVDNEQFF	TGCGCCAGCAGCCACCCGCCGGGGGGGGTAGACAATGAGCAGTTCTTC
TRBJ2-2	TRBD2	TRBV3-1	.	CASSLLLAGGELFF	TGTGCCAGCAGCCTCCTTCTAGCGGGAGGGGAGCTGTTTTTT
TRBJ2-3	.	TRBV29-1	.	CSVSLEVTDTQYF	TGCAGCGTCTCCCTAGAGGTCACAGATACGCAGTATTTT
TRBJ2-4	.	TRBV7-2	.	CASSLSRTGNIQYF	TGTGCCAGCAGCTTAAGCCGGACCGGGAACATTCAGTACTTC
TRBJ1-1	TRBD1	TRBV7-2	.	CASSIQGRGLGEAFF	TGTGCCAGCAGCATACAGGGGAGGGGTTTGGGTGAAGCTTTCTTT
TRBJ1-2	.	TRBV29-1	.	CSVAGLLYGYTF	TGCAGCGTTGCAGGTCTACTCTATGGCTACACCTTC
TRBJ2-7	.	TRBV10-2	.	CASSSLSSYEQYF	TGCGCCAGCAGTAGCCTAAGCTCCTACGAGCAGTACTTC
TRBJ2-2	TRBD1	TRBV28	.	CASSPPGTAPGELFF	TGTGCCAGCAGTCCCCCCGGGACAGCCCCCGGGGAGCTGTTTTTT
TRBJ1-2	.	TRBV27	few	CASSLRGTSGYTF	TGTGCCAGCAGCCTCCGGGGGACATCTGGCTACACCTTC
TRBJ1-4	.	TRBV27	.	CASSFLRSTNEKLFF	TGTGCCAGCAGTTTTCTGAGGTCTACTAATGAAAAACTGTTTTTT
TRBJ1-1	TRBD1	TRBV7-2	.	CASSLWTGRNTEAFF	TGTGCCAGCAGCCTATGGACAGGGAGGAACACTGAAGCTTTCTTT
TRBJ2-7	.	TRBV10-1	few	CASSESSGYPEQYF	TGCGCCAGCAGTGAGTCGAGCGGCTACCCCGAGCAGTACTTC
TRBJ2-7	TRBD1	TRBV12-3/TRBV12-4	.	CASSSRTGTYEQYF	TGTGCCAGCAGTTCTCGGACAGGGACCTACGAGCAGTACTTC
TRBJ2-4	.	TRBV28	.	CASSPPGAVNIQYF	TGTGCCAGCAGCCCCCCGGGGGCGGTAAACATTCAGTACTTC
TRBJ2-7	.	TRBV12-1	.	CASSLITGVASYEQYF	TGTGCCAGCAGCTTGATTACGGGGGTAGCCTCCTACGAGCAGTACTTC
TRBJ1-1	.	TRBV29-1	few	CSVRDVMNTEAFF	TGCAGCGTGAGGGACGTGATGAACACTGAAGCTTTCTTT
TRBJ1-2	.	TRBV7-9	few	CASSHEDTGYGYTF	TGTGCCAGCAGCCACGAGGACACGGGGTATGGCTACACCTTC
TRBJ1-1	TRBD1	TRBV7-2	.	CASSLSVGRQGAYTEAFF	TGTGCCAGCAGCTTATCTGTGGGTCGACAGGGGGCGTACACTGAAGCTTTCTTT
TRBJ1-1	.	TRBV28	.	CASSIPGALDTEAFF	TGTGCCAGCAGTATCCCGGGGGCATTGGACACTGAAGCTTTCTTT
TRBJ2-7	TRBD2	TRBV4-2	few	CASSPASGKTYEQYF	TGTGCCAGCAGCCCGGCTAGCGGGAAAACCTACGAGCAGTACTTC
TRBJ2-1	TRBD2	TRBV7-9	few	CASSLVSSGIGEQFF	TGTGCCAGCAGCTTAGTTTCCAGCGGGATTGGTGAGCAGTTCTTC
TRBJ2-5	TRBD2	TRBV4-2	once	CASSQVAGGVETQYF	TGTGCCAGCAGCCAAGTGGCGGGAGGGGTAGAGACCCAGTACTTC
TRBJ2-1	TRBD1	TRBV6-1	few	CASIRDRVLGEQFF	TGTGCCAGCATCCGGGACAGGGTGTTGGGTGAGCAGTTCTTC
TRBJ2-1	.	TRBV2	.	CARGWRDEQFF	TGTGCCAGGGGCTGGAGGGATGAGCAGTTCTTC
TRBJ1-1	.	TRBV6-5	.	CASSYDRIMNTEAFF	TGTGCCAGCAGTTACGATCGGATTATGAACACTGAAGCTTTCTTT
TRBJ2-4	.	TRBV2	few	CAIRTWGKDIQYF	TGTGCCATAAGGACTTGGGGGAAAGACATTCAGTACTTC
TRBJ2-2	.	TRBV7-9	.	CASSLAGADTGELFF	TGTGCCAGCAGCTTAGCAGGGGCCGACACCGGGGAGCTGTTTTTT
TRBJ2-1	.	TRBV6-6	.	CATTSELAYNEQFF	TGTGCCACAACCTCGGAGCTAGCTTACAATGAGCAGTTCTTC
TRBJ2-2	.	TRBV6-5	.	CASSYWRGTGELFF	TGTGCCAGCAGTTACTGGCGAGGCACCGGGGAGCTGTTTTTT
TRBJ2-3	TRBD2	TRBV5-4	few	CASSYGTTEGTDTQYF	TGTGCCAGCAGCTACGGGACTACGGAAGGGACAGATACGCAGTATTTT
TRBJ2-3	.	TRBV7-8	few	CASSRPGAGTDTQYF	TGTGCCAGCAGCCGACCGGGAGCTGGCACAGATACGCAGTATTTT
TRBJ1-1	.	TRBV19	.	CASSIGRTAPNTEAFF	TGTGCCAGTAGTATAGGTCGGACAGCCCCGAACACTGAAGCTTTCTTT
TRBJ2-7	.	TRBV3-1	few	CASSQFGEQYF	TGTGCCAGCAGCCAATTCGGGGAGCAGTACTTC
TRBJ1-4	.	TRBV30	.	CAWSVTSTNEKLFF	TGTGCCTGGAGTGTAACCTCAACTAATGAAAAACTGTTTTTT
TRBJ2-7	TRBD2	TRBV5-4	few	CASSLQPGGLAGGYEQYF	TGTGCCAGCAGCTTACAGCCTGGGGGACTAGCGGGAGGGTACGAGCAGTACTTC
TRBJ2-4	.	TRBV6-5	few	CASSYDSNIAKNIQYF	TGTGCCAGCAGTTACGACAGTAACATAGCCAAAAACATTCAGTACTTC
TRBJ2-1	.	TRBV20-1	.	CSAFQDSLVSNEQFF	TGCAGTGCTTTCCAAGACAGCCTGGTCTCCAATGAGCAGTTCTTC
TRBJ1-1	TRBD1	TRBV6-4	.	CASKGTGQGTEAFF	TGTGCCAGCAAGGGGACAGGGCAAGGGACTGAAGCTTTCTTT
TRBJ2-1	TRBD2	TRBV6-5	.	CASSYSVGTTYNEQFF	TGTGCCAGCAGTTACTCAGTCGGGACTACCTACAATGAGCAGTTCTTC
TRBJ1-1	.	TRBV19	.	CASSIRGSDTEAFF	TGTGCCAGTAGTATCCGGGGGTCCGACACTGAAGCTTTCTTT
TRBJ1-1	.	TRBV29-1	.	CSADANTEAFF	TGCAGCGCTGATGCGAACACTGAAGCTTTCTTT
TRBJ1-1	.	TRBV27	few	CASSLVPNTEAFF	TGTGCCAGCAGCCTTGTACCGAACACTGAAGCTTTCTTT
TRBJ2-7	.	TRBV6-5	few	CASSYSIVGTYEQYF	TGTGCCAGCAGTTACTCGATAGTAGGAACCTACGAGCAGTACTTC
TRBJ2-7	.	TRBV2	.	CASSVNPRGSYEQYF	TGTGCCAGCAGTGTAAATCCACGCGGTTCCTACGAGCAGTACTTC
TRBJ1-4	.	TRBV19	.	CASSIQLNEKLFF	TGTGCCAGTAGTATCCAGTTGAATGAAAAACTGTTTTTT
TRBJ2-1	.	TRBV7-9	.	CASSDPRGFNEQFF	TGTGCCAGCAGCGACCCGAGGGGGTTCAATGAGCAGTTCTTC
TRBJ2-7	.	TRBV2	many	CASAGTRTTYEQYF	TGTGCCAGCGCGGGGACCCGAACAACCTACGAGCAGTACTTC